This TCR beta chain was identified during a study of T cells in Graves' hyperthyroidism and ophthalmopathy (dated by TCRdb to the late 2010s). A note on the overall study: Peripheral blood was collected at initial diagnosis, before any treatment. TCR V-J signatures able to tell the groups apart were searched for in a discovery cohort of 95 to 100 patients, of whom under 45 had Graves' ophthalmopathy and about 55 had stable Graves' hyperthyroidism. Prospective prediction of ophthalmopathy was tested in an independent validation cohort consisting of 18 hyperthyroidism patients and some 15 patients who later progressed to ophthalmopathy. The 100 discovery patients were randomly split 7:3 into training and test sets. Thyroid tissue and blood T-cell repertoires from six Graves' hyperthyroidism patients were also compared in the study. Once sampling was done, hyperthyroidism patients were given methimazole at a starting dose of 30 mg daily, whereas ophthalmopathy patients were given high-dose intravenous methylprednisolone. According to the paper, TCR Vbeta CDR3 sequencing was carried out on roughly 130 peripheral blood samples, which came from over 40 ophthalmopathy, around 74 hyperthyroidism and roughly 17 progressor patients. Points the paper makes about the study in general: In cross-validation, a model built on a 13 V-J signature told ophthalmopathy apart from stable hyperthyroidism with just under 90% sensitivity and about 81% specificity, and in testing the same model reached 80%/75%. Most expanded thyroid clonotypes (frequency above 0.001) were also found in blood, which suggests that blood repertoires may mirror thyroid immune responses. In validation, the model predicted progression to ophthalmopathy a median of approximately 6.3 months before onset, with around 70% sensitivity and almost 75% specificity. Sample size was not statistically predetermined, and investigators were not blinded to group allocation.

TCR beta CDR3 regions were amplified from RNA transcripts. For the first round of RT-PCR on the TCR CDR3, the HTBI primer set was used together with the Qiagen OneStep RT-PCR kit. Libraries were constructed in a second round of multiplex PCR, after which size selection and purification were performed. The libraries were sequenced on an Illumina HiSeq2000 using paired-end 100 bp reads. Under the source paper's analysis protocol: SOAPnuke was used to process the raw data, removing reads that contained adapters or uncalled bases, had a mean Phred below 15, or lacked an exact match to the constant primer or identifier. COPE v1.2.5 was used to merge high-quality paired reads, and clonotypes were defined as unique nucleotide sequences. MiTCR v1.1 was used to align clonotypes to the IMGT TRBV, TRBD and TRBJ reference segments. Only V-J combinations with frequency above 0.0001, covering 99.2% of repertoires, were analysed. The TCS score was defined as F50 (clonal expansion) divided by E x V (chaos), with BLOSUM62-based TCRdist calculated between CDR3 peptides within each V-J. Welch's t-statistics and random forest reduced roughly 530 V-J features to 13, which were used in a naive Bayes classifier (R e1071). In-frame beta chains were kept once TCRdb had trimmed the public reads at Q25 with fastp and called clones with MiXCR. Identical CDR3 protein sequences are pooled into one entry, listed with their most common genes and DNA. What appears here as the V and J calls and clone size reflects TCRdb's work, not the paper's. The sample table shows about 480,000 distinct CDR3 sequences, and around 14% are seen once. About a sixth of the sample rests with the top ten.

This clonotype was observed a handful of times. The clone's antigen remains unknown. No base quality information exists; no much larger clone differs at one position. A patient counted as having stable Graves' hyperthyroidism if no progression to ophthalmopathy occurred over 18 months of follow-up. Hyperthyroidism patients were newly diagnosed, had a disease duration of under 2 months, and were aged 18 to 65 years. Exclusion was applied to patients with uncontrolled infections, other autoimmune diseases, pregnancy or lactation. Diagnoses were based on clinical symptoms, serum thyroxine and TRAb, thyroid ultrasound and orbital computed tomography. Ficoll-Paque density gradient centrifugation was used to isolate PBMCs from under 11 ml of fresh peripheral blood. Trizol reagent was used to extract total RNA, and RNA quality was then checked on an Agilent 2100 Bioanalyzer. The germline V gene provides CDR1 MRHNA and CDR2 SNTAGT. Its CDR3 holds 14 amino acids, cysteine through phenylalanine. Just the 42-base CDR3 DNA is kept, in frame starting at base 1. V lost 7 bases and J lost 6 bases, and the count of bases not matched to a germline gene is 5.

Rearrangement joined TRBV6-4 to TRBJ2-2; 10 bases in the junction line up with TRBD2. The TCR was taken from a woman aged 18-29 years with Graves' hyperthyroidism. The sample was blood. The nucleotide sequence is TGTGCCAGCACCCTAGCGGGAGTGGCCGGGGAGCTGTTTTTT. Its protein is CASTLAGVAGELFF.